These 9 T cell receptor beta chains originate from one sample sequenced in a study of PD-L1 blockade in urothelial cancer. Sequencing used immunoSEQ multiplex PCR; TCRdb keeps in-frame clones, though not all of them. The repertoire holds approximately 52,000 clones, with approximately 80% as singletons. The material sequenced was PBMCs, taken around atezolizumab (anti-PD-L1) treatment. These receptors came from a man between 65 and 85 years old with urothelial cancer.

The genes are TRBV27 and TRBJ1-5, with a tentative D call TRBD1 (6 bases). V was clipped by 5 bases and J by 5 bases, with 13 bases between them. Germline assignment: CDR1 MNHEY and CDR2 SMNVEV (reference sequence). This CDR3 comprises 14 residues. The DNA for the CDR3 is TGTGCCAGCAGTCGACGGGGGGCGGATCAGCCCCAGCATTTT. Amino acid sequence: CASSRRGADQPQHF.

There are a few counts of this clone. This chain connects TRBV7-6 to TRBJ2-2; 11 nucleotides line up with TRBD2. V lost 5 bases, J lost 1 base, and 3 bases stayed unmatched. The CDR3 is made up of 16 amino acids. Per germline, CDR1 SGHVS and CDR2 FNYEAQ. The chain's CDR3 is CASSRSGGGNTGELFF. Here the CDR3 DNA reads TGTGCCAGCAGCCGTAGCGGGGGGGGGAACACCGGGGAGCTGTTTTTT.

This sequence joins TRBV27 and TRBJ2-7; no definite D call. The CDR3 is made up of 15 amino acids. Germline V CDR1 and CDR2: MNHEY, SMNVEV (reference sequence). V was cut by 5 bases and J by 0 bases, with 14 bases left in between. The CDR3 spells CASSPFAVSSYEQYF. In nucleotides, the CDR3 is TGTGCCAGCAGTCCCTTCGCGGTAAGCTCCTACGAGCAGTACTTC.

This rearrangement joins TRBV19 to TRBJ2-4, with D possibly being TRBD2 (6 bases). This CDR3 comprises 15 residues. CDR1 and CDR2 (germline): LNHDA, SQIVND (reference sequence). V was trimmed by 4 bases and J by 1 base, leaving 11 bases between them. The CDR3 loop reads CASSRGDGAKNIQYF. The DNA of the CDR3 is TGTGCCAGTAGTAGGGGGGACGGGGCCAAAAACATTCAGTACTTC.

The chain carries TRBV29-1 and TRBJ1-2; TRBD1 agrees at 8 bases. The trim removed 0 bases at V and 8 bases at J, leaving 8 bases unmatched. Germline V CDR1 and CDR2: SQVTM, ANQGSEA. The CDR3 is 14 residues long. CDR3 region: CSVEELGRGLGYTF. DNA for the CDR3: TGCAGCGTTGAAGAGCTCGGCAGGGGGCTCGGCTACACCTTC.

This chain uses TRBV18 with TRBJ1-4; a possible D gene is TRBD1 (5 bases). Trimming left V 2 bases short and J 8 bases short, with 12 bases between. CDR1 is KGHSH, CDR2 LQKENI, per germline. The CDR3 contains 14 residues. This CDR3 is CASSPSRVSEKLFF. Written as DNA, the CDR3 is TGTGCCAGCTCACCATCCAGGGTTTCGGAAAAACTGTTTTTT.

V gene TRBV5-6 combines with J gene TRBJ2-7; 7 nucleotides line up with TRBD2. This CDR3 is built from 15 residues. V lost 3 bases and J lost 2; bases outside the gene matches: 8. Germline CDR1 is SGHDT and CDR2 is YYEEEE. CDR3 DNA: TGTGCCAGCAGCTCTGGACCAGCGGGGCCCTACGAGCAGTACTTC. Translated: CASSSGPAGPYEQYF.

Only one count was recorded for this clone. The V and J genes are TRBV5-4 and TRBJ2-3; tentatively, D is TRBD2 (5 bases). Per the germline V gene, CDR1 is SGHNT and CDR2 is YYREEE (reference sequence). This CDR3 is 14 amino acids long. Between the trimmed V and J ends, which lost 3 bases and 4 bases, there was a span of 12 bases. CDR3: CASSSQAAADTQYF. The CDR3 DNA reads as TGTGCCAGCAGCTCCCAAGCGGCGGCAGATACGCAGTATTTT.

V is TRBV4-3 and J is TRBJ2-5; 7 nucleotides match TRBD1. CDR1 is LGHNA and CDR2 is YSLEER in the germline V gene. The CDR3 is 14 amino acids. V lost 2 bases and J lost 4; bases outside the gene matches: 4. The CDR3 DNA sequence: TGCGCCAGCAGCCAACTTTCAGGGGGAGAGACCCAGTACTTC. This gives the protein CASSQLSGGETQYF.